This TCR beta chain was identified during a study of shared clonotypes between healthy human individuals. Background on the study: The donors, a couple of women and a few men, were aged 18 to 49.

Germline V gives CDR1 KGHSH, CDR2 LQKENI. The CDR3 totals 15 residues. V lost 2 bases to trimming and J lost 7 bases, with 14 bases between them. The assay was immunoSEQ multiplex PCR, and TCRdb's table has in-frame clones only and misses some. The data show 2 million to 2.5 million clones, roughly 90% seen once. Within Nashville, Tennessee resided all donors, each a Caucasian adult. Turning to this clone: What it recognizes is unknown.

Findings of the study overall: It was expected that sequencing depth would affect clonotype sharing among donors. Sampling covered blood only; tissue repertoires likely differ.

The genes are TRBV18 and TRBJ1-4, with D possibly matching TRBD1 (5 bases). Sequenced sample: naive CD4+ T cells from PBMCs. Subset indicated: CD45RA+ positively selected. This receptor was obtained from a man aged 18 to 29 in good health. Some clones in this sample may be carry-over from other donors' samples. CDR3 sequence: CASSPVEGVREKLFF. For the CDR3, the DNA is TGTGCCAGCTCACCAGTGGAAGGGGTGCGTGAAAAACTGTTTTTT. Based on the CDR3 plus reference TRBV18 and TRBJ1-4, the full variable domain is NAGVMQNPRHLVRRRGQEARLRCSPMKGHSHVYWYRQLPEEGLKFMVYLQKENIIDESGMPKERFSAEFPKEGPSILRIQQVVRGDSAAYFCASSPVEGVREKLFFGSGTQLSVL.